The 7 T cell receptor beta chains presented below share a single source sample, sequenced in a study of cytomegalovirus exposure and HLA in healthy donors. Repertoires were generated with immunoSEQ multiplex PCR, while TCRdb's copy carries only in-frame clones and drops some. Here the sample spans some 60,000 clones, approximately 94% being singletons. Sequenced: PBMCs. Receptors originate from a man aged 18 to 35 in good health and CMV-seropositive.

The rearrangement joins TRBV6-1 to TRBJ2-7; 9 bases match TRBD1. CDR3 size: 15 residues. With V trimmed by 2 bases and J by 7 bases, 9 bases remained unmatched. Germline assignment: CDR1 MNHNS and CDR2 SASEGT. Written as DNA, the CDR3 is TGTGCCAGCAGTGAATCGGGGACAGGGAAGCTGGAGCAGTACTTC. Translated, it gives CASSESGTGKLEQYF.

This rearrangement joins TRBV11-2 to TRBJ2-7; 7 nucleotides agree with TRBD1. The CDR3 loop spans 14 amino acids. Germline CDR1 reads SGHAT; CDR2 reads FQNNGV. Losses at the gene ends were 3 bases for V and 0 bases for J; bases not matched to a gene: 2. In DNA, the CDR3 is TGTGCCAGCAGCTTCAGGACAGGCTCCTACGAGCAGTACTTC. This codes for CASSFRTGSYEQYF.

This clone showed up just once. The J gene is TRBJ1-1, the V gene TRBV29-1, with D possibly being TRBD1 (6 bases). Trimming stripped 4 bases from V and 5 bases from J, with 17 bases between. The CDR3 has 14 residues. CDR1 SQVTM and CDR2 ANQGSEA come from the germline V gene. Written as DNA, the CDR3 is TGCAGCGTTGTGGGCAGGGGTCAGGGTACTGAAGCTTTCTTT. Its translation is CSVVGRGQGTEAFF.

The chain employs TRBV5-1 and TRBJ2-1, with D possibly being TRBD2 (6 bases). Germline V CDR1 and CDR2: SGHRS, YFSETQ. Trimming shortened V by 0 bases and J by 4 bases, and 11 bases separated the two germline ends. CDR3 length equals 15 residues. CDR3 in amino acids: CASSLGASAYNEQFF. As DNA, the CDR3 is TGCGCCAGCAGCTTGGGGGCTAGCGCTTACAATGAGCAGTTCTTC.

CDR3 loop: CASSLRGQGARTEAFF. The CDR3 bases are TGTGCCAGCAGCTTGCGAGGACAGGGGGCGAGAACTGAAGCTTTCTTT. J is TRBJ1-1 and V is TRBV5-4, with 11 bases matching TRBD1. Germline V CDR1 and CDR2: SGHNT, YYREEE (reference sequence). Losses at the gene ends were 1 base for V and 5 bases for J; bases not matched to a gene: 7. This CDR3 has 16 amino acids.

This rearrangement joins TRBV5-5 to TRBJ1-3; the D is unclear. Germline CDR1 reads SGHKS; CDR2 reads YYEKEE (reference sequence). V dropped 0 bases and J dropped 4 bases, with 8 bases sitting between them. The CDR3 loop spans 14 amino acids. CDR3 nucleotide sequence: TGTGCCAGCAGCTTGGAACGGAGGGGAAACACCATATATTTT. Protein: CASSLERRGNTIYF.

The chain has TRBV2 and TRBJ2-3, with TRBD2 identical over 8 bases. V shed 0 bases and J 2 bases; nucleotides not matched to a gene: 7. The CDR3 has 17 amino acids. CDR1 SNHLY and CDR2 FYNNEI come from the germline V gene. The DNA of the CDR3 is TGTGCCAGCAGTGAAGCCCGAACTAGCGGAGCCACAGATACGCAGTATTTT. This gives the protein CASSEARTSGATDTQYF.